The rows below give T cell receptor beta chains drawn from one sample of a study of Ad26.COV2.S vaccination and SARS-CoV-2 variants. Sequenced by immunoSEQ multiplex PCR; TCRdb stores in-frame clones only, minus some. The sample comprises about 400,000 clones, about nine tenths of which are singletons, and under 2% rests with the top ten. Material: peripheral blood, obtained in a trial of Ad26.COV2.S vaccine versus placebo. The receptor set was obtained from a person aged 18-60 years who received the Ad26.COV2.S COVID-19 vaccine or a placebo. Both conserved end residues are part of each CDR3. Each record gives: D gene, J gene, CDR3 length, clone size, V gene, CDR3 protein, CDR3 DNA. A D gene is named only where the DNA matches it firmly. Size tells how often a clone was seen (once, few, many) or the class of an expanded clone, and some rows leave it out.

d_gene: TRBD1; j_gene: TRBJ2-2; len: 16; abundance: -; v_gene: TRBV4-1; CDR3aa: CASSPSDRDYTGELFF; CDR3nt: TGCGCCAGCAGCCCCTCGGACAGGGATTACACCGGGGAGCTGTTTTTT
d_gene: TRBD2; j_gene: TRBJ2-7; len: 15; abundance: -; v_gene: TRBV4-1; CDR3aa: CASSPPGRESSEQYF; CDR3nt: TGCGCCAGCAGCCCCCCTGGGCGGGAGAGCAGCGAGCAGTACTTC
d_gene: TRBD2; j_gene: TRBJ2-5; len: 15; abundance: -; v_gene: TRBV29-1; CDR3aa: CSVGGGLAGGETQYF; CDR3nt: TGCAGCGTTGGCGGGGGACTAGCGGGAGGAGAGACCCAGTACTTC
d_gene: TRBD2; j_gene: TRBJ2-1; len: 15; abundance: -; v_gene: TRBV28; CDR3aa: CASSSTSGPYNEQFF; CDR3nt: TGTGCCAGCAGTTCCACTAGCGGGCCCTACAATGAGCAGTTCTTC
d_gene: -; j_gene: TRBJ2-5; len: 12; abundance: -; v_gene: TRBV24-1; CDR3aa: CATSDLMETQYF; CDR3nt: TGTGCCACCAGTGATTTAATGGAGACCCAGTACTTC
d_gene: -; j_gene: TRBJ2-7; len: 13; abundance: -; v_gene: TRBV28; CDR3aa: CASREGQTYEQYF; CDR3nt: TGTGCCAGCAGGGAGGGACAGACCTACGAGCAGTACTTC
d_gene: -; j_gene: TRBJ2-1; len: 12; abundance: -; v_gene: TRBV9; CDR3aa: CASSAESSEQFF; CDR3nt: TGTGCCAGCAGCGCCGAGAGTAGTGAGCAGTTCTTC
d_gene: TRBD2; j_gene: TRBJ2-5; len: 17; abundance: -; v_gene: TRBV30; CDR3aa: CAWSKGGLAGGLETQYF; CDR3nt: TGTGCCTGGAGTAAGGGTGGGCTAGCGGGAGGGCTAGAGACCCAGTACTTC
d_gene: TRBD1; j_gene: TRBJ2-7; len: 15; abundance: once; v_gene: TRBV4-1; CDR3aa: CASSQERGTGNEQYF; CDR3nt: TGCGCCAGCAGCCAAGAGCGGGGGACAGGGAACGAGCAGTACTTC
d_gene: TRBD1; j_gene: TRBJ2-5; len: 15; abundance: -; v_gene: TRBV14; CDR3aa: CASSRTGANQETQYF; CDR3nt: TGTGCCAGCAGCCGGACAGGCGCGAACCAAGAGACCCAGTACTTC
d_gene: TRBD1; j_gene: TRBJ1-1; len: 13; abundance: -; v_gene: TRBV18; CDR3aa: CASSLTGSTEAFF; CDR3nt: TGTGCCAGCTCACTGACAGGGTCCACTGAAGCTTTCTTT
d_gene: TRBD2; j_gene: TRBJ2-1; len: 16; abundance: -; v_gene: TRBV4-1; CDR3aa: CASSQSSGTSGNEQFF; CDR3nt: TGCGCCAGCAGCCAATCCTCCGGGACTAGCGGGAATGAGCAGTTCTTC
d_gene: -; j_gene: TRBJ2-7; len: 11; abundance: few; v_gene: TRBV7-9; CDR3aa: CASSRTVEQYF; CDR3nt: TGTGCCAGCAGTCGGACGGTCGAGCAGTACTTC
d_gene: -; j_gene: TRBJ1-2; len: 18; abundance: few; v_gene: TRBV28; CDR3aa: CASSVLPRDRYRNYGYTF; CDR3nt: TGTGCCAGCAGCGTATTGCCGCGAGACAGGTACCGTAACTATGGCTACACCTTC
d_gene: -; j_gene: TRBJ2-7; len: 13; abundance: -; v_gene: TRBV5-4; CDR3aa: CASSLDSGTEQYF; CDR3nt: TGTGCCAGCAGCTTGGATTCAGGGACCGAGCAGTACTTC
d_gene: TRBD2; j_gene: TRBJ2-2; len: 20; abundance: -; v_gene: TRBV15; CDR3aa: CATSRRTPWTSGTLTGELFF; CDR3nt: TGTGCCACCAGCAGGAGAACACCATGGACTAGCGGGACCTTGACCGGGGAGCTGTTTTTT
d_gene: -; j_gene: TRBJ2-7; len: 15; abundance: -; v_gene: TRBV5-1; CDR3aa: CASSRNSQTSYEQYF; CDR3nt: TGCGCCAGCAGCCGTAACTCACAGACCTCCTACGAGCAGTACTTC
d_gene: TRBD1; j_gene: TRBJ2-5; len: 17; abundance: -; v_gene: TRBV19; CDR3aa: CASSRGTGGAYGETQYF; CDR3nt: TGTGCCAGTAGTAGGGGGACAGGGGGCGCATATGGGGAGACCCAGTACTTC
d_gene: -; j_gene: TRBJ2-5; len: 15; abundance: -; v_gene: TRBV28; CDR3aa: CASSQGQTPQETQYF; CDR3nt: TGTGCCAGTTCACAAGGACAGACCCCTCAAGAGACCCAGTACTTC
d_gene: -; j_gene: TRBJ1-5; len: 14; abundance: -; v_gene: TRBV10-3; CDR3aa: CASTGTNSNQPQHF; CDR3nt: TGTGCCAGTACCGGGACAAATAGCAATCAGCCCCAGCATTTT
d_gene: TRBD1; j_gene: TRBJ1-5; len: 13; abundance: -; v_gene: TRBV2; CDR3aa: CASSYGTGQPQHF; CDR3nt: TGTGCCAGCAGTTATGGGACAGGTCAGCCCCAGCATTTT
d_gene: -; j_gene: TRBJ2-7; len: 12; abundance: -; v_gene: TRBV6-6; CDR3aa: CASSVGGSEQYF; CDR3nt: TGTGCCAGCAGTGTTGGGGGGTCCGAGCAGTACTTC
d_gene: -; j_gene: TRBJ2-1; len: 15; abundance: -; v_gene: TRBV15; CDR3aa: CATSRAGLSSNEQFF; CDR3nt: TGTGCCACCAGCAGGGCGGGGCTGTCGAGCAATGAGCAGTTCTTC
d_gene: -; j_gene: TRBJ1-5; len: 13; abundance: -; v_gene: TRBV7-2; CDR3aa: CASSLSESQPQHF; CDR3nt: TGTGCCAGCAGCTTATCCGAGAGTCAGCCCCAGCATTTT
d_gene: -; j_gene: TRBJ2-7; len: 13; abundance: -; v_gene: TRBV11-1; CDR3aa: CASSLDPTYEQYF; CDR3nt: TGTGCCAGCAGCTTAGACCCCACCTACGAGCAGTACTTC
d_gene: -; j_gene: TRBJ2-5; len: 16; abundance: -; v_gene: TRBV9; CDR3aa: CASSVVVRTRSETQYF; CDR3nt: TGTGCCAGCAGCGTAGTAGTGAGGACTCGCTCAGAGACCCAGTACTTC
d_gene: -; j_gene: TRBJ1-3; len: 14; abundance: -; v_gene: TRBV13; CDR3aa: CASRTGPPRGPIYF; CDR3nt: TGTGCCAGCAGAACGGGTCCCCCGAGGGGCCCCATATATTTT
d_gene: TRBD2; j_gene: TRBJ2-5; len: 15; abundance: -; v_gene: TRBV28; CDR3aa: CASRGGLVRQETQYF; CDR3nt: TGTGCCAGCAGGGGGGGACTAGTGAGGCAAGAGACCCAGTACTTC
d_gene: -; j_gene: TRBJ2-2; len: 15; abundance: -; v_gene: TRBV6-2/TRBV6-3; CDR3aa: CASSYSGQPDGELFF; CDR3nt: TGTGCCAGCAGTTACTCTGGGCAGCCTGACGGGGAGCTGTTTTTT
d_gene: -; j_gene: TRBJ2-2; len: 15; abundance: -; v_gene: TRBV6-5; CDR3aa: CASSLGQGGTGELFF; CDR3nt: TGTGCCAGCAGTCTCGGACAAGGGGGCACCGGGGAGCTGTTTTTT
d_gene: -; j_gene: TRBJ1-1; len: 12; abundance: -; v_gene: TRBV30; CDR3aa: CAWSPSQGEAFF; CDR3nt: TGTGCCTGGAGCCCTAGTCAGGGTGAAGCTTTCTTT
d_gene: -; j_gene: TRBJ2-2; len: 12; abundance: few; v_gene: TRBV5-4; CDR3aa: CASSLFSGELFF; CDR3nt: TGTGCCAGCAGCTTGTTCAGCGGGGAGCTGTTTTTT
d_gene: -; j_gene: TRBJ1-5; len: 14; abundance: -; v_gene: TRBV7-2; CDR3aa: CASSPRPITEPQHF; CDR3nt: TGTGCCAGCAGCCCCCGACCAATTACTGAGCCCCAGCATTTT
d_gene: TRBD1; j_gene: TRBJ1-5; len: 16; abundance: -; v_gene: TRBV28; CDR3aa: CASSTRQGLGNQPQHF; CDR3nt: TGTGCCAGCAGTACAAGACAGGGTTTGGGCAATCAGCCCCAGCATTTT
d_gene: -; j_gene: TRBJ2-2; len: 12; abundance: -; v_gene: TRBV5-6; CDR3aa: CASSSGAGELFF; CDR3nt: TGTGCCAGCAGCTCCGGCGCCGGGGAGCTGTTTTTT
d_gene: -; j_gene: TRBJ1-3; len: 15; abundance: -; v_gene: TRBV30; CDR3aa: CAWSEGGTTRNTIYF; CDR3nt: TGTGCCTGGAGTGAAGGGGGGACGACCCGAAACACCATATATTTT
d_gene: -; j_gene: TRBJ2-3; len: 13; abundance: -; v_gene: TRBV11-2; CDR3aa: CASSFALTDTQYF; CDR3nt: TGTGCCAGCAGCTTCGCCCTCACAGATACGCAGTATTTT
d_gene: -; j_gene: TRBJ2-7; len: 16; abundance: -; v_gene: TRBV6-1; CDR3aa: CASSANRGQGSYEQYF; CDR3nt: TGTGCCAGCAGTGCGAATCGGGGTCAGGGCTCCTACGAGCAGTACTTC
d_gene: -; j_gene: TRBJ2-1; len: 14; abundance: -; v_gene: TRBV7-9; CDR3aa: CASRPSGLYNEQFF; CDR3nt: TGTGCCAGCAGGCCAAGTGGGTTGTACAATGAGCAGTTCTTC
d_gene: TRBD1; j_gene: TRBJ2-1; len: 15; abundance: once; v_gene: TRBV6-5; CDR3aa: CASRSTGNSYNEQFF; CDR3nt: TGTGCCAGCAGGTCGACAGGGAACTCCTACAATGAGCAGTTCTTC
d_gene: TRBD2; j_gene: TRBJ2-3; len: 18; abundance: -; v_gene: TRBV14; CDR3aa: CASSQWGTSGIRGDTQYF; CDR3nt: TGTGCCAGCAGCCAATGGGGGACTAGCGGGATTCGGGGAGATACGCAGTATTTT
d_gene: -; j_gene: TRBJ2-5; len: 15; abundance: -; v_gene: TRBV24-1; CDR3aa: CATSETGQRQETQYF; CDR3nt: TGTGCCACCAGTGAAACGGGACAACGCCAAGAGACCCAGTACTTC
d_gene: -; j_gene: TRBJ1-5; len: 13; abundance: -; v_gene: TRBV6-2/TRBV6-3; CDR3aa: CASSLTDNQPQHF; CDR3nt: TGTGCCAGCAGTTTGACGGATAATCAGCCCCAGCATTTT
d_gene: -; j_gene: TRBJ2-7; len: 14; abundance: -; v_gene: TRBV14; CDR3aa: CASSQDRTYYEQYF; CDR3nt: TGTGCCAGCAGCCAAGATAGGACATATTACGAGCAGTACTTC
d_gene: TRBD1; j_gene: TRBJ2-2; len: 14; abundance: -; v_gene: TRBV29-1; CDR3aa: CSVRQGMNTGELFF; CDR3nt: TGCAGCGTTCGACAGGGGATGAACACCGGGGAGCTGTTTTTT
d_gene: -; j_gene: TRBJ2-1; len: 11; abundance: -; v_gene: TRBV6-2/TRBV6-3; CDR3aa: CASTPGIGQFF; CDR3nt: TGTGCCAGCACCCCTGGCATTGGGCAGTTCTTC
d_gene: TRBD1; j_gene: TRBJ2-5; len: 15; abundance: -; v_gene: TRBV6-5; CDR3aa: CASTINRGWQETQYF; CDR3nt: TGTGCCAGCACCATAAACAGGGGGTGGCAAGAGACCCAGTACTTC
d_gene: TRBD2; j_gene: TRBJ2-3; len: 19; abundance: -; v_gene: TRBV5-1; CDR3aa: CASSLPPSGLAGLLDTQYF; CDR3nt: TGCGCCAGCAGCTTGCCCCCATCGGGACTAGCGGGACTTTTGGATACGCAGTATTTT